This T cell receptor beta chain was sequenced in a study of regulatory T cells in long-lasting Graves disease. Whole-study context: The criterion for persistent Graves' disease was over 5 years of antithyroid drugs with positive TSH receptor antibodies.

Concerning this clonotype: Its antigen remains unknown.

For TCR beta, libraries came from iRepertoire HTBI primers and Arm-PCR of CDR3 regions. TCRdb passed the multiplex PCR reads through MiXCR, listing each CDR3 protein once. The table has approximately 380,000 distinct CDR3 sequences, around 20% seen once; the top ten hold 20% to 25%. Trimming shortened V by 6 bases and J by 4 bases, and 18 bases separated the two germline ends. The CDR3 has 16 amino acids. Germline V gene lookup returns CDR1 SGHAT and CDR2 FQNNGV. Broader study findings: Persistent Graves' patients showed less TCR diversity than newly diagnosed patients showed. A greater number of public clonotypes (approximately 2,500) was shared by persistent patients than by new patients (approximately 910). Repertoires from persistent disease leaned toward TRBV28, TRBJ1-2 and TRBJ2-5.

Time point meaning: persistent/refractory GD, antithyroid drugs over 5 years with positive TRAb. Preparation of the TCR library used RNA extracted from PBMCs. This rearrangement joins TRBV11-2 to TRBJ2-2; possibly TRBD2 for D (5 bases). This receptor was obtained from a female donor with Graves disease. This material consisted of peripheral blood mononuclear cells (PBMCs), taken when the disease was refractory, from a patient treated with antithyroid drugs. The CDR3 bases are TGTGCCAGCAGAACCGGAGCGGCGGGTGGCACCGGGGAGCTGTTTTTT. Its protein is CASRTGAAGGTGELFF. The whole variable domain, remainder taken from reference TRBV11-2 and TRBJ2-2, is EAGVAQSPRYKIIEKRQSVAFWCNPISGHATLYWYQQILGQGPKLLIQFQNNGVVDDSQLPKDRFSAERLKGVDSTLKIQPAKLEDSAVYLCASRTGAAGGTGELFFGEGSRLTVL.